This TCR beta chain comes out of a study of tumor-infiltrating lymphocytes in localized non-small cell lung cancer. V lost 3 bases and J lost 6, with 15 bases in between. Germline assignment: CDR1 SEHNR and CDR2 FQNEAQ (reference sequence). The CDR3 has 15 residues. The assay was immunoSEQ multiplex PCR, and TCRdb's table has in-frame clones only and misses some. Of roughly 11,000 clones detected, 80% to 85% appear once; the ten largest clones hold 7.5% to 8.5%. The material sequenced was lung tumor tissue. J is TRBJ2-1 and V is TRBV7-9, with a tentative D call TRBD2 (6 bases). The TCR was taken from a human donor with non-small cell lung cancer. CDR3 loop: CASSFSRLASNEQFF. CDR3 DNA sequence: TGTGCCAGCAGCTTCTCCAGGCTAGCGAGCAATGAGCAGTTCTTC.